These 20 T cell receptor beta chains were sequenced from one sample in a study of Tregs in tolerant kidney transplant recipients. Generated by immunoSEQ multiplex PCR, the TCRdb table keeps only in-frame clones and is missing some. Among approximately 100,000 clones listed, 93% were seen once. This specimen was CD4+ T cells from blood, taken before the transplant. Receptor source: a human donor who received a combined kidney and bone marrow transplant.

In regard to this clone: Mismatch with germline at one junction end may stem from a read error. The sample has other DNA sequences that encode this CDR3 too. This chain's CDR3 is CASSIDRTGNSPLHF. The DNA for the CDR3 is TGCGCCAGCAGCATAGACCGGACGGGAAATTCCCCCCTCCACTTT. V and J are TRBV5-1 and TRBJ1-6; no clear D. CDR3 length equals 15 residues. Per the germline V gene, CDR1 is SGHRS and CDR2 is YFSETQ.

The chain is built from TRBV18 and TRBJ2-5, with 7 bases that match TRBD1. The DNA end is a closer match to TRBJ2-7, so the J assignment may be wrong. Looked up from germline, CDR1 is KGHSH and CDR2 is LQKENI. The CDR3 has 13 residues. CDR3 nucleotides: TGTGCCAGCTCACCACGGCAGGGGGACGAGCAGTACTTC. Encoded protein: CASSPRQGDEQYF.

The CDR3 DNA reads TGTGCCACCAGCGAGAGGGTTGCGGGAGTCAGGTCAAAGCAGTACTTC. This gives the protein CATSERVAGVRSKQYF. The chain uses TRBV15 and TRBJ2-7, with 7 bases fitting TRBD2. With 5 bases clipped from V and 8 bases from J, the junction kept 18 bases outside the gene matches. This CDR3 has 16 amino acids. Germline values: CDR1 LNHNV, CDR2 YYDKDF (reference sequence).

V is TRBV7-2 and J is TRBJ1-1; 7 bases fit TRBD1. The V gene end was trimmed by 2 bases and the J gene end by 8 bases; junction bases not matched to a gene: 11. Germline CDR1 is SGHTA and CDR2 is FQGNSA. CDR3 size: 15 residues. The CDR3 here is CASSLSGQAFREAFF. The CDR3 DNA sequence: TGTGCCAGCAGCTTAAGCGGACAGGCCTTCCGGGAAGCTTTCTTT.

The chain joins TRBV5-4 to TRBJ2-5; weak D call: TRBD2 (5 bases). Germline CDR1 is SGHNT and CDR2 is YYREEE (reference sequence). This CDR3 spans 13 amino acids. V dropped 4 bases and J dropped 2 bases, with 9 bases sitting between them. The CDR3 coding sequence is TGTGCCAGCAGCAGGGAGATTCAAGAGACCCAGTACTTC. Its protein product is CASSREIQETQYF.

The chain employs TRBV11-2 and TRBJ2-3; 9 nucleotides align to TRBD2. From germline, CDR1 is SGHAT and CDR2 FQNNGV. Germline trimming cut 0 bases from V and 2 bases from J; bases unmatched to any gene: 9. The CDR3 contains 18 residues. CDR3 sequence: CASSLEGGLAGFTDTQYF. The CDR3 DNA reads TGTGCCAGCAGCTTAGAGGGGGGGCTAGCGGGGTTCACAGATACGCAGTATTTT.

The chain links TRBV7-6 to TRBJ2-7; D may be TRBD1 (6 bases). V shed 5 bases and J shed 0 bases, with 20 bases lying between them. CDR1 is SGHVS and CDR2 is FNYEAQ in the germline V gene. This CDR3 contains 17 residues. CDR3 coding DNA: TGTGCCAGCAGCCGAACCTCCCGACAGGAACTCTCCTACGAGCAGTACTTC. Translating it yields CASSRTSRQELSYEQYF.

The gene calls are TRBV28 and TRBJ1-2; possible D gene TRBD1, 6 bases. CDR1 and CDR2 (germline): MDHEN, SYDVKM. The CDR3 consists of 13 residues. The V end was cut by 7 bases, the J end by 8 bases, with 17 bases between. The CDR3 is CASIIGRGSGYTF. The CDR3 bases are TGTGCCAGCATCATAGGCAGGGGATCCGGCTACACCTTC.

This clone is a singleton in its sample. The V gene is TRBV5-1, the J gene TRBJ1-2; 11 nucleotides agree with TRBD1. The CDR3 runs to 13 residues. Germline CDR1 reads SGHRS; CDR2 reads YFSETQ. Trimming removed 3 bases from V and 11 bases from J; junction bases left unmatched: 6. CDR3 sequence reads: CASSSGQGAGYTF. For the CDR3, the DNA is TGCGCCAGCAGCTCTGGACAGGGGGCTGGGTACACCTTC.

The rearrangement joins TRBV5-1 to TRBJ1-2; D gene uncertain. The V gene's germline CDR1 is SGHRS and CDR2 YFSETQ. The CDR3 runs 14 residues. V was shortened by 4 bases and J by 4 bases, with 14 bases between the two germline ends. CDR3 sequence reads: CASSLNSAGYGYTF. CDR3 bases: TGCGCCAGCAGCCTAAACAGTGCCGGCTATGGCTACACCTTC.

The chain uses TRBV11-1 and TRBJ2-1; unclear D gene. The germline CDR1 and CDR2 sequences are SGHAT and FQDESV (reference sequence). The CDR3 sequence is 15 residues long. Trimming removed 2 bases at V and 3 bases at J, with 11 bases between. The CDR3 DNA sequence: TGTGCCAGCAGCTTAAGTCCAACGGGCTACAATGAGCAGTTCTTC. It codes for CASSLSPTGYNEQFF.

This clone was counted between two and nine times. One junction end disagrees with the germline gene, perhaps due to a read error. The rearrangement links TRBV7-9 to TRBJ1-2, with D perhaps matching TRBD1 (5 bases). This CDR3 region has 9 residues. Germline CDR1 SEHNR, CDR2 FQNEAQ (reference sequence). The CDR3 DNA reads as TGTGCCAGCAGCTCCCCCAGGGAATTC. Translating gives CASSSPREF.

The rearrangement joins TRBV4-3 to TRBJ2-4, with D maybe TRBD2 (5 bases). The CDR3 spans 15 residues. V was shortened by 1 base and J by 7 bases, with 14 bases between the two germline ends. The germline gives CDR1 LGHNA, CDR2 YSLEER. The CDR3 region has the DNA TGCGCCAGCAGCCAAGTTAGTGCGGGTGCGAACATTCAGTACTTC. This codes for CASSQVSAGANIQYF.

This chain joins TRBV4-3 and TRBJ2-7; no clear D gene. V was trimmed by 0 bases and J by 5 bases, leaving 8 bases between them. Germline CDR1 is LGHNA and CDR2 is YSLEER. The CDR3 consists of 13 residues. DNA of the CDR3: TGCGCCAGCAGCCAAGACCCGGGTGACGAGCAGTACTTC. Encoded protein: CASSQDPGDEQYF.

The chain carries TRBV30 and TRBJ2-3, with a weak D call TRBD2 (6 bases). Germline CDR1 is GTSNPN and CDR2 is SVGIG (reference sequence). The CDR3 has 15 residues. V dropped 0 bases and J dropped 5 bases, with 15 bases sitting between them. The CDR3 is CAWSVRTGAEDTQYF. CDR3 coding DNA: TGTGCCTGGAGTGTACGCACGGGAGCAGAAGATACGCAGTATTTT. Looking up the rest from reference TRBV30 and TRBJ2-3 gives the full variable domain: SQTIHQWPATLVQPVGSPLSLECTVEGTSNPNLYWYRQAAGRGLQLLFYSVGIGQISSEVPQNLSASRPQDRQFILSSKKLLLSDSGFYLCAWSVRTGAEDTQYFGPGTRLTVL.

The chain links TRBV6-1 to TRBJ1-2, with unresolved D. The CDR3 contains 13 residues. The V gene lost 1 base and the J gene lost 6 bases, with 9 bases spanning the gap. Looked up from germline, CDR1 is MNHNS and CDR2 is SASEGT. CDR3 protein: CASSEDASHGYTF. CDR3 DNA sequence: TGTGCCAGCAGTGAAGATGCCAGTCATGGCTACACCTTC.

The V and J genes are TRBV5-1 and TRBJ1-2, with D unresolved. Germline values: CDR1 SGHRS, CDR2 YFSETQ. The CDR3 is made up of 13 amino acids. V lost 0 bases to trimming and J lost 3 bases, with 6 bases between them. CDR3: CASSLVSDYGYTF. In nucleotides, the CDR3 is TGCGCCAGCAGCTTGGTGTCAGACTATGGCTACACCTTC.

The chain has TRBV6-1 and TRBJ1-2; D gene unclear. V was cut by 4 bases and J by 4 bases, with 10 bases left in between. The CDR3 consists of 13 residues. The V gene's germline CDR1 is MNHNS and CDR2 SASEGT. In DNA, the CDR3 is TGTGCCAGCAGTGCCTCAGACTTCTATGGCTACACCTTC. Its translation: CASSASDFYGYTF.

The J gene is TRBJ2-1, the V gene TRBV7-9, with no clear D. Germline V gene data show CDR1 as SEHNR and CDR2 as FQNEAQ (reference sequence). The CDR3 totals 12 residues. Trimming took 1 base from V and 7 from J, leaving 5 bases between them. CDR3: CASSLVANEQFF. CDR3 sequence (DNA): TGTGCCAGCAGCTTAGTAGCTAATGAGCAGTTCTTC.

The chain has TRBV19 and TRBJ2-1, with 7 bases aligning to TRBD2. The J segment lost 0 bases and the V segment lost 5 bases, leaving 7 bases of the junction unmatched. The germline gives CDR1 LNHDA, CDR2 SQIVND (reference sequence). The CDR3 totals 16 residues. The CDR3 region is CASSPGLTSSYNEQFF. CDR3 sequence (DNA): TGTGCCAGTAGTCCGGGACTAACCAGCTCCTACAATGAGCAGTTCTTC. Supplemented by reference TRBV19 and TRBJ2-1, the full variable domain reads DGGITQSPKYLFRKEGQNVTLSCEQNLNHDAMYWYRQDPGQGLRLIYYSQIVNDFQKGDIAEGYSVSREKKESFPLTVTSAQKNPTAFYLCASSPGLTSSYNEQFFGPGTRLTVL.